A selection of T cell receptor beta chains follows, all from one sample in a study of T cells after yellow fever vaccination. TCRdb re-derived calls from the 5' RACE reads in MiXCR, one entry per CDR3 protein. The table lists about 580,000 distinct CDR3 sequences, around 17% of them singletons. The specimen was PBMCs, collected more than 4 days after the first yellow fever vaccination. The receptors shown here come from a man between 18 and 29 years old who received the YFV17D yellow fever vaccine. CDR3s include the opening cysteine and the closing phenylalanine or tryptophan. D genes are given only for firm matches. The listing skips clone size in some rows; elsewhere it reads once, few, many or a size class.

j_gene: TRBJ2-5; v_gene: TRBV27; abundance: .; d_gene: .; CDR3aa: CASSLRGGIPLPETQYF; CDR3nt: TGTGCCAGCAGTTTAAGGGGGGGGATCCCCTTACCGGAGACCCAGTACTTC
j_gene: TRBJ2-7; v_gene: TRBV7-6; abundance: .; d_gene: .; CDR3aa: CASSSRAEGGYEQYF; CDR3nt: TGTGCCAGCAGTTCGAGGGCAGAGGGGGGCTACGAGCAGTACTTC
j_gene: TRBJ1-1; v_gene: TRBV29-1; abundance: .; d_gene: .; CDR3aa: CSVDKMNTEAFF; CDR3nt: TGCAGCGTAGATAAAATGAACACTGAAGCTTTCTTT
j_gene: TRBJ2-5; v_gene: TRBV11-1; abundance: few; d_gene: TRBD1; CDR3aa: CASSSGQPAETQYF; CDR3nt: TGTGCCAGCAGCTCGGGACAGCCAGCGGAGACCCAGTACTTC
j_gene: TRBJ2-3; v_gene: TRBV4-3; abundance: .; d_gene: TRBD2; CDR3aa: CASSSRERGVTDTQYF; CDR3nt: TGCGCCAGCAGCTCCCGTGAGCGGGGGGTCACAGATACGCAGTATTTT
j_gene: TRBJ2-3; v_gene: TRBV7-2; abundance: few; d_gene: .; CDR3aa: CASSLSGLGTDTQYF; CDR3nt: TGTGCCAGCAGCTTAAGCGGGTTGGGAACAGATACGCAGTATTTT
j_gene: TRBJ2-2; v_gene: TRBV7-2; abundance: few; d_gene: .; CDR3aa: CASSLAGGRGSGELFF; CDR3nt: TGTGCCAGCAGCTTAGCCGGGGGCAGGGGTTCCGGGGAGCTGTTTTTT
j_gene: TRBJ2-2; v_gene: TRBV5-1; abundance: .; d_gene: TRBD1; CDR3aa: CASSFRTGEDTGELFF; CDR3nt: TGCGCCAGCAGCTTCCGGACAGGGGAGGACACCGGGGAGCTGTTTTTT
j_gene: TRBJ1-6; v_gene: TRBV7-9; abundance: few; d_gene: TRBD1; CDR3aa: CASRDRGGPNSPLHF; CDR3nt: TGTGCCAGCAGAGACAGGGGAGGCCCCAATTCACCCCTCCACTTT
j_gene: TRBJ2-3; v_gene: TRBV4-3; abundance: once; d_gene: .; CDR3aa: CASSQGSQYRTDTQYF; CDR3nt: TGCGCCAGCAGCCAAGGGTCTCAATACCGCACAGATACGCAGTATTTT
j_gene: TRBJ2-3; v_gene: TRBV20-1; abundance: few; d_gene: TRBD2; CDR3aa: CSARDLSGGWTDTQYF; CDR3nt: TGCAGTGCTAGAGATCTCAGCGGGGGCTGGACAGATACGCAGTATTTT
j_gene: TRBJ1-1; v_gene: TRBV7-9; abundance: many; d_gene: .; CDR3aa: CASSTGRQMDTEAFF; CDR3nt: TGTGCCAGCAGCACGGGGCGGCAAATGGACACTGAAGCTTTCTTT
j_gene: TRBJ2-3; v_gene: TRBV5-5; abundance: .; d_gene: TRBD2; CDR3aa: CASDRPGGGLLSTDTQYF; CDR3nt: TGTGCCAGCGATAGGCCCGGCGGGGGACTGCTTAGCACAGATACGCAGTATTTT
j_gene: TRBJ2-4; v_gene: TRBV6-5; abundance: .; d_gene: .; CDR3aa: CASSYRKGIDKKYF; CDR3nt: TGTGCCAGCAGTTACAGAAAGGGAATCGATAAGAAGTACTTC
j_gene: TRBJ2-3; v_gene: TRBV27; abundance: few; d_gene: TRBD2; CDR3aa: CASSLFARTSGGADTQYF; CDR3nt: TGTGCCAGCAGTTTATTCGCCCGGACTAGCGGGGGGGCAGATACGCAGTATTTT
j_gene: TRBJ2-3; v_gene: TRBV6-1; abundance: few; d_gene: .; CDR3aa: CASSQTERGRRSTDTQYF; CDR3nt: TGTGCCAGCAGCCAAACCGAACGGGGCCGACGTAGCACAGATACGCAGTATTTT
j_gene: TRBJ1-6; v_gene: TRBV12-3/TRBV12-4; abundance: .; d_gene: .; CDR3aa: CASSPSGPAGGIGNSPLHF; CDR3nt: TGTGCCAGCAGTCCCTCCGGGCCCGCGGGGGGCATCGGGAATTCACCCCTCCACTTT
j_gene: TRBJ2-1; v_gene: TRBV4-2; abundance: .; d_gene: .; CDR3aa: CASSQPRRQAANEQFF; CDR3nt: TGTGCCAGCAGCCAGCCTCGTAGACAGGCGGCCAATGAGCAGTTCTTC
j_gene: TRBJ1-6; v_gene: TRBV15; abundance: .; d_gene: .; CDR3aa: CATSRDRQSPLHF; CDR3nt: TGTGCCACCAGCAGAGATAGGCAGTCACCCCTCCACTTT
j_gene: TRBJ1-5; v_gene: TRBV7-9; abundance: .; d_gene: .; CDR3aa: CASSLQISSPQHF; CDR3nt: TGTGCCAGCAGCTTACAAATAAGTTCGCCCCAGCATTTT
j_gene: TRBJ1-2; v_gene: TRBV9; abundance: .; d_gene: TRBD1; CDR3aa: CASSDGTGDYGYTF; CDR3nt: TGTGCCAGCAGCGACGGGACAGGAGACTATGGCTACACCTTC
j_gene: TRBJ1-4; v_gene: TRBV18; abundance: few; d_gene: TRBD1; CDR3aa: CASSPTLQGAPEKLFF; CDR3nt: TGTGCCAGCTCACCCACTTTACAGGGGGCGCCTGAAAAACTGTTTTTT
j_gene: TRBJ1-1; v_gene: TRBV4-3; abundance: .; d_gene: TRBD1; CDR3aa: CASSYRGMYTEAFF; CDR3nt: TGCGCCAGCAGCTACAGGGGGATGTACACTGAAGCTTTCTTT
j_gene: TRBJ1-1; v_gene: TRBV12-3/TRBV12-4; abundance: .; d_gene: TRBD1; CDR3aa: CASSYDRDTEVFF; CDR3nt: TGTGCCAGCAGCTACGACAGGGACACTGAAGTTTTCTTT
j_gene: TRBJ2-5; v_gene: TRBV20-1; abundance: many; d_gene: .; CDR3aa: CSARVGTQETQYF; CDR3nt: TGCAGTGCTAGAGTTGGGACTCAAGAGACCCAGTACTTC
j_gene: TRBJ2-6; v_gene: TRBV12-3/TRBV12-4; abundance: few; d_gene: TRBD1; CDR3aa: CASSTRQGLFSGANVLTF; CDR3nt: TGTGCCAGCAGCACCAGACAGGGCCTATTCTCTGGGGCCAACGTCCTGACTTTC
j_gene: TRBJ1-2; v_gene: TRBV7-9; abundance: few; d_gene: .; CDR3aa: CASSKTDANYGYTF; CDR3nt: TGTGCCAGCAGCAAGACGGACGCTAACTATGGCTACACCTTC
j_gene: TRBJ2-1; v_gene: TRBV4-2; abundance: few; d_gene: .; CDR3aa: CASSQAGDYNEQFF; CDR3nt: TGTGCCAGCAGCCAAGCGGGGGACTACAATGAGCAGTTCTTC
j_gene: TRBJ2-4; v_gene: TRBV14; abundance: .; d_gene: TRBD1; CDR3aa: CASSQGTGKNIQYF; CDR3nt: TGTGCCAGCAGCCAAGGGACAGGCAAAAACATTCAGTACTTC
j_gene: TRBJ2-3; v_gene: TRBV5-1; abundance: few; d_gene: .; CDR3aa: CASSFTHPDTQYF; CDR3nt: TGCGCCAGCAGCTTTACACACCCGGATACGCAGTATTTT
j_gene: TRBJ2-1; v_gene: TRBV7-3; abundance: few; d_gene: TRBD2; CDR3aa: CASSLDSGGEQFF; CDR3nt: TGTGCCAGCAGCTTAGATAGCGGGGGTGAGCAGTTCTTC
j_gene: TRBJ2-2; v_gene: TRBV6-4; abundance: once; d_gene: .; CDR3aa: CASSEIYRRPNTGELFF; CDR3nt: TGTGCCAGCAGTGAGATTTACAGGAGACCGAACACCGGGGAGCTGTTTTTT
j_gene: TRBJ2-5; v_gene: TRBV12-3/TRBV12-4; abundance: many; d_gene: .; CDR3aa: CASSQGFQETQYF; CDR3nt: TGTGCCAGCAGTCAGGGATTCCAAGAGACCCAGTACTTC
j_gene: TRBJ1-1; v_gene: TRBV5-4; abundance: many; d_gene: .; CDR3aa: CASSWGPELNTEAFF; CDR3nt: TGTGCCAGCAGCTGGGGCCCGGAATTGAACACTGAAGCTTTCTTT